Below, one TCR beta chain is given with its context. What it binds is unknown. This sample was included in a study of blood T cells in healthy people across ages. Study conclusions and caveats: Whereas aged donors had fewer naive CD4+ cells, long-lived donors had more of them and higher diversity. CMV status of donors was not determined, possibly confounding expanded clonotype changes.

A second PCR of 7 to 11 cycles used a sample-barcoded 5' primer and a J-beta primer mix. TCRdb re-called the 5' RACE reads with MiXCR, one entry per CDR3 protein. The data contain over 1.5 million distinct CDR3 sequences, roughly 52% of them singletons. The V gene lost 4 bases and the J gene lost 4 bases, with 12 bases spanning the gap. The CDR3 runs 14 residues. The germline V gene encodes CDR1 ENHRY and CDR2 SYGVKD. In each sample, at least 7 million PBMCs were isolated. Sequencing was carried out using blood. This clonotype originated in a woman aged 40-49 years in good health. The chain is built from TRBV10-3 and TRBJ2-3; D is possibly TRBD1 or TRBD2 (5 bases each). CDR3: CAISAGRGADTQYF. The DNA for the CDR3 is TGTGCCATCAGTGCGGGGCGAGGGGCAGATACGCAGTATTTT.